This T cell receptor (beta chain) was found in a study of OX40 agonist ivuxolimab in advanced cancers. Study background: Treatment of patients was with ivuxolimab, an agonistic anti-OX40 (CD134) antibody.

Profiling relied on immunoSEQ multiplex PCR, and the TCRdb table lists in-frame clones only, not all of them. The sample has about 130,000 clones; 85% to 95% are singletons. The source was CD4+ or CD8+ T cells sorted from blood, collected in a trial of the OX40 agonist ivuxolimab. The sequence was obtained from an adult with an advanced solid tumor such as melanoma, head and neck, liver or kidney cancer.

This chain's CDR3 is CASSLVGVGPSTDTQYF. The CDR3 coding sequence is TGTGCCAGCAGTTTAGTGGGAGTTGGGCCGAGCACAGATACGCAGTATTTT. The chain carries TRBV27 and TRBJ2-3; tentative D call: TRBD2 (5 bases). Per the germline V gene, CDR1 is MNHEY and CDR2 is SMNVEV (reference sequence). Trimming pared 2 bases from V and 0 bases from J, leaving 15 bases between. The CDR3 spans 17 residues.